The clone carrying this T cell receptor beta chain has a count of ten or more. No antigen is known for it. Germline-derived CDR1 and CDR2 are MGHRA and YSYEKL. The CDR3 spans 13 residues. Trimming shortened V by 1 base and J by 6 bases, and 7 bases separated the two germline ends. The data were obtained in a study of CD8 T cells in ankylosing spondylitis. Construction of TCR beta libraries was performed using quantitative 5'-RACE with molecular barcodes. TCRdb itself ran the 5' RACE reads through MiXCR, one entry per CDR3 protein. The sample has roughly 440,000 distinct CDR3 sequences, under 20% seen once. General observations from the study: Blood of patients with ankylosing spondylitis appeared to be characterized by a TCR beta motif of 8 or 9 highly homologous variants. Both synovial fluid and blood in reactive arthritis had previously been reported to carry some motif variants.

J is TRBJ1-5 and V is TRBV4-1; D not resolved. Source material: blood, either unsorted or a sorted T cell fraction (not recorded which). The clonotype originates from a male donor with ankylosing spondylitis. CDR3 coding DNA: TGCGCCAGCAGCCAAGGGCAGTTTCAGCCCCAGCATTTT. This codes for CASSQGQFQPQHF.